A selection of T cell receptor beta chains follows, all from one sample in a study of OX40 agonist ivuxolimab in advanced cancers. Generated by immunoSEQ multiplex PCR, the TCRdb table keeps only in-frame clones and is missing some. The sample yields about 40,000 clones, about 85% seen once. The sequences come from CD4+ or CD8+ T cells sorted from blood, collected in a trial of the OX40 agonist ivuxolimab. The receptors were sampled from an adult with an advanced solid tumor such as melanoma, head and neck, liver or kidney cancer. Each CDR3 is given with its conserved first and last residue. A D gene is named only where the DNA matches it firmly. Rows may omit the clone size; those that give it use once, few, many or a size class.

D gene: TRBD1
clone size: -
J gene: TRBJ2-5
V gene: TRBV27
CDR3 DNA: TGTGCCAGCAGGAGCCACAGGGGAAGTCCTTACCACGGCAAGGTGGAGACCCAGTACTTC
CDR3 protein: CASRSHRGSPYHGKVETQYF

D gene: -
clone size: -
J gene: TRBJ2-6
V gene: TRBV7-9
CDR3 DNA: TGTGCCAGCAGCTCTAGGACAGAGAAAATCTCTGGGGCCAACGTCCTGACTTTC
CDR3 protein: CASSSRTEKISGANVLTF

D gene: -
clone size: -
J gene: TRBJ1-1
V gene: TRBV15
CDR3 DNA: TGTGCCACCAGCAGAGTCCGAACTGGGCAGAACACTGAAGCTTTCTTT
CDR3 protein: CATSRVRTGQNTEAFF

D gene: TRBD1
clone size: -
J gene: TRBJ1-5
V gene: TRBV4-3
CDR3 DNA: TGCGCCAGCAGCCAAGCCCAGGGGGCGGATCAGCCCCAGCATTTT
CDR3 protein: CASSQAQGADQPQHF

D gene: -
clone size: -
J gene: TRBJ2-5
V gene: TRBV29-1
CDR3 DNA: TGCAGCGTTGCGCCCCGGGACGGAGAGACCCAGTACTTC
CDR3 protein: CSVAPRDGETQYF

D gene: -
clone size: -
J gene: TRBJ1-4
V gene: TRBV27
CDR3 DNA: TGTGCCACCTCGCGGGGGGGGCTTTATGAAAAACTGTTTTTT
CDR3 protein: CATSRGGLYEKLFF

D gene: TRBD1
clone size: -
J gene: TRBJ1-4
V gene: TRBV15
CDR3 DNA: TGTGCCACCAGCAGGAGGGGACAGAATAATGAAAAACTGTTTTTT
CDR3 protein: CATSRRGQNNEKLFF

D gene: TRBD2
clone size: -
J gene: TRBJ2-1
V gene: TRBV11-2
CDR3 DNA: TGTGCCAGCACAATAGCGGGGGGGTACAATGAGCAGTTCTTC
CDR3 protein: CASTIAGGYNEQFF

D gene: -
clone size: -
J gene: TRBJ2-3
V gene: TRBV19
CDR3 DNA: TGTGCCAGTACCGAGGGAACCCTGAGCACAGATACGCAGTATTTT
CDR3 protein: CASTEGTLSTDTQYF

D gene: TRBD1
clone size: -
J gene: TRBJ1-5
V gene: TRBV7-3
CDR3 DNA: TGTGCTCCCCAGGGGGGTAGTCGGTTT
CDR3 protein: CAPQGGSRF

D gene: TRBD1
clone size: -
J gene: TRBJ1-1
V gene: TRBV9
CDR3 DNA: TGTGCCAGCAGCGAGAGGGGGACAGGGGGGAACACTGAAGCTTTCTTT
CDR3 protein: CASSERGTGGNTEAFF

D gene: TRBD1
clone size: -
J gene: TRBJ1-2
V gene: TRBV19
CDR3 DNA: TGTGCCAGTACCCCTTCTTTTGGACAGGGAGGTCGTCGGTACACCTTC
CDR3 protein: CASTPSFGQGGRRYTF

D gene: -
clone size: -
J gene: TRBJ2-2
V gene: TRBV11-3
CDR3 DNA: TGTGCCAGCAGCCGAGCGACCAGCGAGAGGGCCATCCCCGGGGAGCTGTTTTTT
CDR3 protein: CASSRATSERAIPGELFF

D gene: -
clone size: few
J gene: TRBJ1-1
V gene: TRBV6-5
CDR3 DNA: TGTGCCAGCAGTTACCAGATGAACACTGAAGCTTTCTTT
CDR3 protein: CASSYQMNTEAFF

D gene: -
clone size: -
J gene: TRBJ2-7
V gene: TRBV4-3
CDR3 DNA: TGCGCCAGCAGCCAATATACGGGGCCTCCGTGGGAGCAGTACTTC
CDR3 protein: CASSQYTGPPWEQYF

D gene: -
clone size: -
J gene: TRBJ1-5
V gene: TRBV9
CDR3 DNA: TGTGCCAGCAGCGAAGGGACCCCCAATCAGCCCCAGCATTTT
CDR3 protein: CASSEGTPNQPQHF

D gene: TRBD2
clone size: -
J gene: TRBJ2-7
V gene: TRBV4-2
CDR3 DNA: TGTGCCAGCAGCCAAGATGTAACTAGCGGGAACTACGAGCAGTACTTC
CDR3 protein: CASSQDVTSGNYEQYF

D gene: TRBD2
clone size: once
J gene: TRBJ2-1
V gene: TRBV7-9
CDR3 DNA: TGTGCCAGCAGCTTAGTTACTAGCGGGGAAAATGAGCAGTTCTTC
CDR3 protein: CASSLVTSGENEQFF

D gene: -
clone size: -
J gene: TRBJ2-5
V gene: TRBV7-9
CDR3 DNA: TGTGCCAGCAGCTCCAGGGGAGACGGCAAAGAGACCCAGTACTTC
CDR3 protein: CASSSRGDGKETQYF

D gene: -
clone size: -
J gene: TRBJ2-5
V gene: TRBV7-6
CDR3 DNA: TGTGCCAGCAGCCCGAGGGGTCTGGAGACCCAGTACTTC
CDR3 protein: CASSPRGLETQYF

D gene: -
clone size: few
J gene: TRBJ1-5
V gene: TRBV7-9
CDR3 DNA: TGTGCCAGCAGCTCGACAGGACCAGAGCCCCAGCATTTT
CDR3 protein: CASSSTGPEPQHF

D gene: -
clone size: medium-sized
J gene: TRBJ1-1
V gene: TRBV7-9
CDR3 DNA: TGTGCCAGCAGCTCCTCCTACGCCACTGAAGCTTTCTTT
CDR3 protein: CASSSSYATEAFF

D gene: -
clone size: few
J gene: TRBJ2-3
V gene: TRBV19
CDR3 DNA: TGTGCCAGTAGTATAGGGAGCGGGCGCACAGATACGCAGTATTTT
CDR3 protein: CASSIGSGRTDTQYF

D gene: -
clone size: -
J gene: TRBJ1-1
V gene: TRBV4-3
CDR3 DNA: TGCGCCAGCAGCCAAGGAGGGGGGGGCACTGAAGCTTTCTTT
CDR3 protein: CASSQGGGGTEAFF

D gene: -
clone size: -
J gene: TRBJ2-1
V gene: TRBV19
CDR3 DNA: TGTGCCAGTAGTAAAGGAGGGTCGGGGGAGCAGTTCTTC
CDR3 protein: CASSKGGSGEQFF

D gene: TRBD1
clone size: -
J gene: TRBJ1-6
V gene: TRBV15
CDR3 DNA: TGTGCCACCAGCGGGAGGGACAGGGGAGGGTCACCCCTCCACTTT
CDR3 protein: CATSGRDRGGSPLHF

D gene: TRBD1
clone size: -
J gene: TRBJ2-7
V gene: TRBV4-3
CDR3 DNA: TGCGCCAGCAGCCAAGGGACAGGGGTATACGAGCAGTACTTC
CDR3 protein: CASSQGTGVYEQYF

D gene: -
clone size: -
J gene: TRBJ2-7
V gene: TRBV10-3
CDR3 DNA: TGTGCCATCAGAGTCCGGGACATCTCCTACGAGCAGTACTTC
CDR3 protein: CAIRVRDISYEQYF

D gene: TRBD2
clone size: -
J gene: TRBJ2-2
V gene: TRBV4-3
CDR3 DNA: TGCGCCAGCAGCCCTACGGGACTAGCCGGCACCGGGGAGCTGTTTTTT
CDR3 protein: CASSPTGLAGTGELFF

D gene: -
clone size: -
J gene: TRBJ2-7
V gene: TRBV4-1
CDR3 DNA: TGCGCCAGCAGCCAAGGAGCAGCGCCCTCCTACGAGCAGTACTTC
CDR3 protein: CASSQGAAPSYEQYF

D gene: -
clone size: -
J gene: TRBJ2-1
V gene: TRBV7-2
CDR3 DNA: TGTGCCAGCAGTTATCGTTACCTTAGTCAATCCTACAATGAGCAGTTCTTC
CDR3 protein: CASSYRYLSQSYNEQFF